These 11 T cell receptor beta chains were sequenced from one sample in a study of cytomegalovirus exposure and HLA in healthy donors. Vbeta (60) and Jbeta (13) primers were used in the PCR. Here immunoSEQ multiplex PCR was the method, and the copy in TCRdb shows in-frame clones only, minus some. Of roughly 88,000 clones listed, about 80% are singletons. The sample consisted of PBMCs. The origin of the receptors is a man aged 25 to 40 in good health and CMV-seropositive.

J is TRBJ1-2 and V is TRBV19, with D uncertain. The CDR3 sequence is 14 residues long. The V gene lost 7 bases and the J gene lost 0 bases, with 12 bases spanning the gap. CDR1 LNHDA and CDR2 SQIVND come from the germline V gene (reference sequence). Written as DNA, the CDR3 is TGTGCCAGTATTGTAAGTGCGACTAACTATGGCTACACCTTC. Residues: CASIVSATNYGYTF.

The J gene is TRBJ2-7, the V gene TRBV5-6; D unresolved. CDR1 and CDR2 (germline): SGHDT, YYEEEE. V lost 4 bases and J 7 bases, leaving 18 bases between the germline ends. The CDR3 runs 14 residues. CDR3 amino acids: CASSRRRLPKEQYV. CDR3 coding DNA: TGTGCCAGCAGCCGGAGAAGGCTACCTAAGGAGCAGTACGTC.

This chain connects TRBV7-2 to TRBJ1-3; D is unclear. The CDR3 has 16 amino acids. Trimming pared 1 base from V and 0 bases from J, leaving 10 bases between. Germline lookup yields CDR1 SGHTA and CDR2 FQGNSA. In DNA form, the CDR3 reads TGTGCCAGCAGCTTAGTAGAGGGCCGCTCTGGAAACACCATATATTTT. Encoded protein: CASSLVEGRSGNTIYF.

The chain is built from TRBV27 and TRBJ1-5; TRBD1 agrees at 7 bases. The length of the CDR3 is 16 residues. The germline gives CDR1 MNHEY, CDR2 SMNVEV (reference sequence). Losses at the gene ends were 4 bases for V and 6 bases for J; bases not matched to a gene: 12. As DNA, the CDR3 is TGTGCCAGCAGTTCTCACCAGGGGGTCTTCCCTCAGCCCCAGCATTTT. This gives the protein CASSSHQGVFPQPQHF.

This CDR3 reads CASSLDRGPYEQYF. Here the CDR3 DNA reads TGTGCCAGCAGCTTGGATCGAGGGCCCTACGAGCAGTACTTC. The chain couples TRBV5-5 to TRBJ2-7, with a weak D call TRBD2 (5 bases). The CDR3 has 14 amino acids. V lost 0 bases and J lost 2, with 9 bases in between. The germline CDR1 and CDR2 sequences are SGHKS and YYEKEE (reference sequence).

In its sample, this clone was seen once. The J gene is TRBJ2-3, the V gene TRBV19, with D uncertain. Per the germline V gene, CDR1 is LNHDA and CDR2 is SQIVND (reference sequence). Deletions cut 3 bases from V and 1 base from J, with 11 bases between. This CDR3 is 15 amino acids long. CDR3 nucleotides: TGTGCCAGTAGTATCAGAGACTTCCGCACAGATACGCAGTATTTT. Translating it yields CASSIRDFRTDTQYF. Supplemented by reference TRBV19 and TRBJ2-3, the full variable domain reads DGGITQSPKYLFRKEGQNVTLSCEQNLNHDAMYWYRQDPGQGLRLIYYSQIVNDFQKGDIAEGYSVSREKKESFPLTVTSAQKNPTAFYLCASSIRDFRTDTQYFGPGTRLTVL.

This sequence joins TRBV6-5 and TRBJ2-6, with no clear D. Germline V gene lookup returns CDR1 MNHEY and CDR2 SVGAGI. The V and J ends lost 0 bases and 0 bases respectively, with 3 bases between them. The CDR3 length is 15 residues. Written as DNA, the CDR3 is TGTGCCAGCAGTTACTCACACTCTGGGGCCAACGTCCTGACTTTC. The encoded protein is CASSYSHSGANVLTF.

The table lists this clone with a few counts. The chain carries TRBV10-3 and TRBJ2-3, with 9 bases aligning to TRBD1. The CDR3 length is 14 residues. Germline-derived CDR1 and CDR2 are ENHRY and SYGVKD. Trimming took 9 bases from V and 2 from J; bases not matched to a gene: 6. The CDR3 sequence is CAIGEQGATDTQYF. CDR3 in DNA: TGTGCCATAGGGGAACAGGGGGCCACAGATACGCAGTATTTT.

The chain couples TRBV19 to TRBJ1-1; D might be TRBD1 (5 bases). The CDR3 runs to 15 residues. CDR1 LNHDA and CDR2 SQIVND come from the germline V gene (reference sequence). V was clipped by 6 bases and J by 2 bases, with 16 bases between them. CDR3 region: CASSHPGGVNTEAFF. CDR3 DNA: TGTGCCAGTAGCCACCCGGGAGGGGTTAACACTGAAGCTTTCTTT.

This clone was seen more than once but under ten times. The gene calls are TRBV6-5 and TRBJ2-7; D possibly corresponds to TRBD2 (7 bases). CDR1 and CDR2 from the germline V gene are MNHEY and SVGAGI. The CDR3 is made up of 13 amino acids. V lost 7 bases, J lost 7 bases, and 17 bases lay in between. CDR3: CASKQGVGGEQYV. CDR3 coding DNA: TGTGCCAGCAAACAGGGAGTGGGGGGGGAGCAGTACGTC.

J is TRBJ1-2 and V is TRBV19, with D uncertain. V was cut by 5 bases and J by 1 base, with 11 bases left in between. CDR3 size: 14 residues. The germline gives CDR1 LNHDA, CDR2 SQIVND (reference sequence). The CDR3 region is CASSGSANNYGYTF. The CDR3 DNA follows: TGTGCCAGTAGTGGGAGCGCCAATAACTATGGCTACACCTTC.